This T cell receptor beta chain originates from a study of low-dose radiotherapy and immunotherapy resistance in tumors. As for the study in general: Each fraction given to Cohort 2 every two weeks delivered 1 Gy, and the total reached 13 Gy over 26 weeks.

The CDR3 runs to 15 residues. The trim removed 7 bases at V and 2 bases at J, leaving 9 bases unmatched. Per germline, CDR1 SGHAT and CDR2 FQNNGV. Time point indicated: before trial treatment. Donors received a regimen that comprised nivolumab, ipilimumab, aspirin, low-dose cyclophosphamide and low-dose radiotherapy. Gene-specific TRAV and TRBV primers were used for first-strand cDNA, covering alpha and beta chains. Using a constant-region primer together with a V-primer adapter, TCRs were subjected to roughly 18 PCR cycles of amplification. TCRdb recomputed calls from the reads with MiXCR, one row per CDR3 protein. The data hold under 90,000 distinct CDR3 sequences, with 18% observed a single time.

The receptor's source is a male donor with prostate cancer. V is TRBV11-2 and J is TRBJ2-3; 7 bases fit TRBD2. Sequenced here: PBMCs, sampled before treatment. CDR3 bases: TGTGCCAGCACCCTGAGCGGGGCGAACACAGATACGCAGTATTTT. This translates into CASTLSGANTDTQYF.